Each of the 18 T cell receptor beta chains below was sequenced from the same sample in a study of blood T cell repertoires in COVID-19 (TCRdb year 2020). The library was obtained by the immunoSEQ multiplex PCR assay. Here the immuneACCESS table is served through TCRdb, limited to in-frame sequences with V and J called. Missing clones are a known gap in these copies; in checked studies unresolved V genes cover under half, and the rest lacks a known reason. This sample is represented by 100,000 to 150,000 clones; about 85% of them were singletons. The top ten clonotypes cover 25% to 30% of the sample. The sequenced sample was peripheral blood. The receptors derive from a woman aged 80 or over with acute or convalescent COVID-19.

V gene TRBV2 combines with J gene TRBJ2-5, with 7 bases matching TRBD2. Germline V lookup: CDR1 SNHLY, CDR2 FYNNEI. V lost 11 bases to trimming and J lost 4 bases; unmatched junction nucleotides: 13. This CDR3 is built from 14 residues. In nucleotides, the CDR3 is TGTGCCGGTTGGACCCTCGGGAGGCTAGAGACCCAGTACTTC. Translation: CAGWTLGRLETQYF. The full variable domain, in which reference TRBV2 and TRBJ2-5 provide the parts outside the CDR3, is EPEVTQTPSHQVTQMGQEVILRCVPISNHLYFYWYRQILGQKVEFLVSFYNNEISEKSEIFDDQFSVERPDGSNFTLKIRSTKLEDSAMYFCAGWTLGRLETQYFGPGTRLLVL.

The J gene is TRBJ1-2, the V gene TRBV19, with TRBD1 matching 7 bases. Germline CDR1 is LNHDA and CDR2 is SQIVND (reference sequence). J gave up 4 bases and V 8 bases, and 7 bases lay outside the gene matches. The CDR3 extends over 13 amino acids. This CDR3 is CASARTGPYGYTF. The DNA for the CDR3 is TGTGCCAGTGCTCGGACAGGCCCCTATGGCTACACCTTC.

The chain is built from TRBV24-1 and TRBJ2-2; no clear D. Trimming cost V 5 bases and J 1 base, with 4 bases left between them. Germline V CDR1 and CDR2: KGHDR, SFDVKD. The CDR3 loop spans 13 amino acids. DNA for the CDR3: TGTGCCACCAGTGTTCAGAACACCGGGGAGCTGTTTTTT. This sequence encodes CATSVQNTGELFF.

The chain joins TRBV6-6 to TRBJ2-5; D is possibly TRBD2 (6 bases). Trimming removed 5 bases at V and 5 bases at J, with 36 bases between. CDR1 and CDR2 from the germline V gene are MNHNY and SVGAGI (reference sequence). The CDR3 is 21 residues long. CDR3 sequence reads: CASSPRRGPHTEGSGGETQYF. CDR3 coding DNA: TGTGCCAGCAGTCCCAGGAGGGGACCCCACACAGAAGGAAGCGGTGGGGAGACCCAGTACTTC.

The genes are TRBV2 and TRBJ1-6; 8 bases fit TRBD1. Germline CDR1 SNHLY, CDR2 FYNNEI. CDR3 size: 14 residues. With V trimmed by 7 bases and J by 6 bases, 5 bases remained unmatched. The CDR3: CASTRGRFNSPLHF. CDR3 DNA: TGTGCCAGCACCAGGGGGCGTTTTAATTCACCCCTCCACTTT. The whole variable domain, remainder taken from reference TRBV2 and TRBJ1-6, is EPEVTQTPSHQVTQMGQEVILRCVPISNHLYFYWYRQILGQKVEFLVSFYNNEISEKSEIFDDQFSVERPDGSNFTLKIRSTKLEDSAMYFCASTRGRFNSPLHFGNGTRLTVT.

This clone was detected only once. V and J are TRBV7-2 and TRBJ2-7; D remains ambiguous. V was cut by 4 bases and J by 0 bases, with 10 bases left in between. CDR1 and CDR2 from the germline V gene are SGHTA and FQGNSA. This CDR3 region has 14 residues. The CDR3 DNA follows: TGTGCCAGCAGCTCCCAGGTCACCTCCTACGAGCAGTACTTC. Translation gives CASSSQVTSYEQYF.

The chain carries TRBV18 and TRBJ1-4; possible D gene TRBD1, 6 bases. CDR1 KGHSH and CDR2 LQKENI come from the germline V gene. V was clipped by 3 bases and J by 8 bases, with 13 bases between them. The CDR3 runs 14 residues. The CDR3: CASSPFSQGEKLFF. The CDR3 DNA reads TGTGCCAGCTCACCTTTCTCTCAGGGGGAAAAACTGTTTTTT. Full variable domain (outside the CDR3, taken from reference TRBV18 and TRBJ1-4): NAGVMQNPRHLVRRRGQEARLRCSPMKGHSHVYWYRQLPEEGLKFMVYLQKENIIDESGMPKERFSAEFPKEGPSILRIQQVVRGDSAAYFCASSPFSQGEKLFFGSGTQLSVL.

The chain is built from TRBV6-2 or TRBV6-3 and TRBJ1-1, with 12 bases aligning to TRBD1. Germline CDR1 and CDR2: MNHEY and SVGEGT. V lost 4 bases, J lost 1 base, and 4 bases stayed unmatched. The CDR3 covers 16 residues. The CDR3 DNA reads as TGTGCCAGCAGTTGGGACAGGGGGCGCGGGAACACTGAAGCTTTCTTT. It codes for CASSWDRGRGNTEAFF.

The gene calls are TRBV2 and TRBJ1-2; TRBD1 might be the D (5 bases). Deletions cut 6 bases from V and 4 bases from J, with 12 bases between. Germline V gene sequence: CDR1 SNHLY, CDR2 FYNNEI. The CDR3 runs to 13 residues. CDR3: CASRTQGFYGYTF. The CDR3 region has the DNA TGTGCCAGCAGGACCCAGGGATTCTATGGCTACACCTTC.

The CDR3 DNA follows: TGTGCCAGCATCCAGGGAGGGTTGGGTCAGCCCCAGCATTTT. Amino acid sequence: CASIQGGLGQPQHF. V and J are TRBV28 and TRBJ1-5, with a weak D call TRBD1 (5 bases). Germline lookup yields CDR1 MDHEN and CDR2 SYDVKM. This CDR3 has 14 residues. V lost 7 bases to trimming and J lost 6 bases, with 16 bases between them.

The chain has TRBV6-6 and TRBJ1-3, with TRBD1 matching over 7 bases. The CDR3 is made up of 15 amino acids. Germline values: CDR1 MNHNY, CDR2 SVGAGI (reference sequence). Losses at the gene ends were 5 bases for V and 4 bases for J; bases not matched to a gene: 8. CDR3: CASSPPTGSGNTIYF. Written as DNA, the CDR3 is TGTGCCAGCAGTCCCCCGACAGGGTCGGGAAACACCATATATTTT.

As DNA, the CDR3 is TGTGCCAGCAGCAACCGGAGGAATGAGCAGTTCTTC. This translates into CASSNRRNEQFF. The chain employs TRBV12-3 or TRBV12-4 and TRBJ2-1; D possibly corresponds to TRBD2 (5 bases). CDR3 length equals 12 residues. Trimming shortened V by 6 bases and J by 7 bases, and 10 bases separated the two germline ends.

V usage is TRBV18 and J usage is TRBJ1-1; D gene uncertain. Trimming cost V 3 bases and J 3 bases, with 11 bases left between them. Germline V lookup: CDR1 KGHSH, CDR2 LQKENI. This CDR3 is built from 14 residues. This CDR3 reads CASSPLERDTEAFF. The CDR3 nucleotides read TGTGCCAGCTCACCCTTAGAACGGGACACTGAAGCTTTCTTT.

The DNA for the CDR3 is TGTGCCAGCAGCTTAAAGTACGAGACCTACGAGCAGTACTTC. It is translated as CASSLKYETYEQYF. The rearrangement uses TRBV7-8 and TRBJ2-7; D uncertain. CDR3 length: 14 residues. Germline V lookup: CDR1 SGHVS, CDR2 FQNEAQ. Between the trimmed V and J ends, which lost 2 bases and 2 bases, there was a span of 10 bases.

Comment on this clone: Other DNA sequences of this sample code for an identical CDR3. CDR3 in amino acids: CASSLAGTGNYEQYF. The CDR3 nucleotides are TGTGCCAGCAGCTTAGCGGGGACTGGCAACTACGAGCAGTACTTC. The chain couples TRBV7-2 to TRBJ2-7, with TRBD2 as a possible D gene (6 bases). The CDR3 has 15 residues. V lost 0 bases, J lost 3 bases, and 12 bases lay in between. Germline V gives CDR1 SGHTA, CDR2 FQGNSA.

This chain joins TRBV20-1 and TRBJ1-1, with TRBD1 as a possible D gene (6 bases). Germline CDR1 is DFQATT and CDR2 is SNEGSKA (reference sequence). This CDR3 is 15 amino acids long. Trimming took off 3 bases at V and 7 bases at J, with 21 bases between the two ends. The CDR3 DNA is TGCAGTGCTAGTGGCCCCGACAGGTCCCCCTATGAAGCTTTCTTT. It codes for CSASGPDRSPYEAFF.

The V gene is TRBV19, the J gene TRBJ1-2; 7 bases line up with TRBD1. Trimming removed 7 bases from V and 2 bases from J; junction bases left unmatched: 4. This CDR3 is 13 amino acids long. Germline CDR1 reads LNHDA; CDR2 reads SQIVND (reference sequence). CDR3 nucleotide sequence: TGTGCCAGTACGGGACAGCCCAACTATGGCTACACCTTC. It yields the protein CASTGQPNYGYTF.

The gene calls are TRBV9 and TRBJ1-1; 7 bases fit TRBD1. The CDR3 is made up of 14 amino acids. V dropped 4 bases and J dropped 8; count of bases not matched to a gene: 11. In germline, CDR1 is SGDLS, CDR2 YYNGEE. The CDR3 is CASSPNAGGREAFF. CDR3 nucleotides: TGTGCCAGCAGCCCAAATGCAGGGGGAAGAGAAGCTTTCTTT.